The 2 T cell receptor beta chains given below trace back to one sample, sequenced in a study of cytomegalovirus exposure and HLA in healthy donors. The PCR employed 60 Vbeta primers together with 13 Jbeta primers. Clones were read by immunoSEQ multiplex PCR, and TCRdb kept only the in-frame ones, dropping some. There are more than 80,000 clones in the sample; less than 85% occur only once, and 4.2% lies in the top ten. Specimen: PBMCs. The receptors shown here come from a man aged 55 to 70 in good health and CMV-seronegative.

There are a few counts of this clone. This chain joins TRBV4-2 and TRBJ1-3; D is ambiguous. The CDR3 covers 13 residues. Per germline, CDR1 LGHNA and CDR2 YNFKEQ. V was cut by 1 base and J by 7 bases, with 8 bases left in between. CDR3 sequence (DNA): TGTGCCAGCAGCCAAGTCCGTGGCAACACCATATATTTT. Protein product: CASSQVRGNTIYF.

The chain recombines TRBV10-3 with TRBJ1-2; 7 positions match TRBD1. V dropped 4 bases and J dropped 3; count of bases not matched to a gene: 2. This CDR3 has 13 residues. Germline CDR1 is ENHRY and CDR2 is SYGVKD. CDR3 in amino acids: CAISGTGDYGYTF. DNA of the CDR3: TGTGCCATCAGTGGGACAGGTGACTATGGCTACACCTTC.